What follows are 16 T cell receptor beta chains derived from one specimen sequenced in a study of shared clonotypes between healthy human individuals. The repertoire was sequenced with immunoSEQ multiplex PCR; TCRdb's copy has only in-frame clones and lacks some. The data show 950,000 to 1,100,000 clones, with 70% to 80% seen just once and roughly 1.5% held by the top ten. Sequenced input: memory CD4+ T cells sorted from blood. Subset: CD45RA-negative fraction. Receptors originate from a man younger than 35 in good health.

This clone was recorded many times. The genes are TRBV10-2 and TRBJ2-7, with D maybe TRBD1 (6 bases). The CDR3 contains 13 residues. Trimming pared 4 bases from V and 6 bases from J, leaving 13 bases between. Germline CDR1 and CDR2: WSHSY and SAAADI. In DNA form, the CDR3 reads TGCGCCAGCAGTGCCGGACAGTCTCTCGAGCAGTACTTC. It encodes CASSAGQSLEQYF.

V and J are TRBV7-9 and TRBJ1-4; TRBD1 agrees at 10 bases. The germline V gene encodes CDR1 SEHNR and CDR2 FQNEAQ (reference sequence). This CDR3 is built from 15 residues. With V trimmed by 0 bases and J by 7 bases, 2 bases remained unmatched. The CDR3 sequence is CASSLAWDRGEKLFF. The DNA for the CDR3 is TGTGCCAGCAGCTTAGCCTGGGACAGGGGTGAAAAACTGTTTTTT. The full variable domain, rest sourced from reference TRBV7-9 and TRBJ1-4, is DTGVSQNPRHKITKRGQNVTFRCDPISEHNRLYWYRQTLGQGPEFLTYFQNEAQLEKSRLLSDRFSAERPKGSFSTLEIQRTEQGDSAMYLCASSLAWDRGEKLFFGSGTQLSVL.

This clone occurred many times. The CDR3, as DNA: TGCGCCAGCAGCTTGGAGGGGGTTACAGGGATAGGAAACATTCAGTACTTC. It specifies CASSLEGVTGIGNIQYF. The chain links TRBV5-1 to TRBJ2-4; D perhaps matches TRBD1 (6 bases). Looked up from germline, CDR1 is SGHRS and CDR2 is YFSETQ. V lost 0 bases to trimming and J lost 6 bases, with 19 bases between them. This CDR3 is 17 amino acids long. Variable domain in full (rest from reference TRBV5-1 and TRBJ2-4): KAGVTQTPRYLIKTRGQQVTLSCSPISGHRSVSWYQQTPGQGLQFLFEYFSETQRNKGNFPGRFSGRQFSNSRSEMNVSTLELGDSALYLCASSLEGVTGIGNIQYFGAGTRLSVL.

The V and J genes are TRBV5-6 and TRBJ2-1; a possible D gene is TRBD1 (6 bases). This CDR3 is built from 13 residues. V lost 3 bases and J 10 bases, leaving 14 bases between the germline ends. Germline V lookup: CDR1 SGHDT, CDR2 YYEEEE. The CDR3 reads CASSSQGIGEQFF. CDR3 nucleotides: TGTGCCAGCAGCTCTCAGGGGATCGGGGAGCAGTTCTTC.

A single count supports this clone. The chain has TRBV6-5 and TRBJ1-3, with 7 bases identical to TRBD1. Germline CDR1 and CDR2: MNHEY and SVGAGI. J lost 5 bases, V lost 0 bases, and 1 base had no gene match. The CDR3 is 14 residues long. The chain's CDR3 is CASSYSRGRNTIYF. CDR3 coding DNA: TGTGCCAGCAGTTACTCGAGGGGGCGAAACACCATATATTTT.

V gene TRBV6-1 combines with J gene TRBJ2-7; 8 nucleotides agree with TRBD2. This CDR3 spans 14 amino acids. The trim removed 2 bases at V and 6 bases at J, leaving 6 bases unmatched. Germline assignment: CDR1 MNHNS and CDR2 SASEGT. CDR3 region: CASSESRTSREQYF. The CDR3, as DNA: TGTGCCAGCAGTGAAAGCAGGACTAGCCGCGAGCAGTACTTC.

The V call is TRBV4-1, the J call TRBJ2-7; the match to TRBD1 covers 8 bases. Germline CDR1 reads MGHRA; CDR2 reads YSYEKL. The CDR3 is 14 residues long. The J segment lost 3 bases and the V segment lost 4 bases, leaving 5 bases of the junction unmatched. Here the CDR3 reads CASSRGQGHYEQYF. CDR3 nucleotide sequence: TGCGCCAGCAGCCGCGGACAGGGACACTACGAGCAGTACTTC.

The rearrangement uses TRBV5-6 and TRBJ1-1, with 7 bases that match TRBD1. CDR3 size: 14 residues. V shed 6 bases and J 2 bases; nucleotides not matched to a gene: 7. In germline, CDR1 is SGHDT, CDR2 YYEEEE. The chain's CDR3 is CASMGDSKNTEAFF. As DNA, the CDR3 is TGTGCCAGCATGGGGGACAGCAAAAACACTGAAGCTTTCTTT.

This clone was seen a few times. Other nucleotide sequences from this sample produce the same CDR3. J is TRBJ2-5 and V is TRBV5-1, with D possibly being TRBD1 or TRBD2 (5 bases each). The CDR3 has 14 amino acids. Germline assignment: CDR1 SGHRS and CDR2 YFSETQ. V was pared by 0 bases and J by 3 bases, with 9 bases between. In DNA, the CDR3 is TGCGCCAGCAGCTTGGCCGGGACCGAAGAGACCCAGTACTTC. It specifies CASSLAGTEETQYF.

The chain uses TRBV5-1 and TRBJ2-7; 9 nucleotides match TRBD2. Germline V lookup: CDR1 SGHRS, CDR2 YFSETQ. With V trimmed by 1 base and J by 0 bases, 5 bases remained unmatched. The CDR3 sequence is 16 residues long. CDR3 residues: CASSLRASGTSYEQYF. The CDR3 DNA follows: TGCGCCAGCAGCTTGAGGGCTAGCGGGACCTCCTACGAGCAGTACTTC. The full variable domain, rest sourced from reference TRBV5-1 and TRBJ2-7, is KAGVTQTPRYLIKTRGQQVTLSCSPISGHRSVSWYQQTPGQGLQFLFEYFSETQRNKGNFPGRFSGRQFSNSRSEMNVSTLELGDSALYLCASSLRASGTSYEQYFGPGTRLTVT.

The chain has TRBV7-9 and TRBJ2-3; the D gene is possibly TRBD2 (6 bases). V lost 2 bases and J 5 bases, leaving 11 bases between the germline ends. CDR1 and CDR2 from the germline V gene are SEHNR and FQNEAQ (reference sequence). The CDR3 extends over 14 amino acids. The CDR3 DNA follows: TGTGCCAGCAGCTTATGGCGGGATGTAGATACGCAGTATTTT. Its protein is CASSLWRDVDTQYF. The whole variable domain, remainder taken from reference TRBV7-9 and TRBJ2-3, is DTGVSQNPRHKITKRGQNVTFRCDPISEHNRLYWYRQTLGQGPEFLTYFQNEAQLEKSRLLSDRFSAERPKGSFSTLEIQRTEQGDSAMYLCASSLWRDVDTQYFGPGTRLTVL.

The CDR3 sequence: CASEGGPEAFF. DNA of the CDR3: TGTGCCAGCGAGGGCGGGCCTGAAGCTTTCTTT. The chain is built from TRBV2 and TRBJ1-1, with D unclear. Trimming removed 8 bases from V and 6 bases from J, with 10 bases in between. The CDR3 is 11 residues long. Germline V gene sequence: CDR1 SNHLY, CDR2 FYNNEI.

This chain joins TRBV19 and TRBJ2-7, with D possibly called TRBD1 or TRBD2 (6 bases each). This CDR3 has 15 residues. Germline V CDR1 and CDR2: LNHDA, SQIVND (reference sequence). Trimming removed 4 bases at V and 7 bases at J, with 20 bases between. Here the CDR3 reads CASSNPRQEGREQYF. CDR3 DNA: TGTGCCAGTAGTAACCCTCGACAGGAGGGGAGAGAGCAGTACTTC.

At least ten counts were recorded for this clone. V usage is TRBV6-6 and J usage is TRBJ1-6, with a possible D match to TRBD1 (6 bases). Looked up from germline, CDR1 is MNHNY and CDR2 is SVGAGI (reference sequence). The germline V and J ends were trimmed by 7 bases and 9 bases, with 16 bases remaining between them. CDR3 length: 14 residues. The CDR3 reads CASTDTGTGSPLHF. In nucleotides, the CDR3 is TGTGCCAGCACCGACACAGGGACTGGTTCACCCCTCCACTTT.

Remarks on this clone: One base away lies a much larger clone, so this may be a sequencing read error. The chain links TRBV7-9 to TRBJ2-5; perhaps TRBD2 as D (5 bases). V was cut by 8 bases and J by 4 bases, with 5 bases left in between. This CDR3 spans 10 amino acids. Germline V CDR1 and CDR2: SEHNR, FQNEAQ (reference sequence). In DNA, the CDR3 is TGTGCCAGCGGGAGAGAGACCCAGTACTTC. Amino acids: CASGRETQYF.

The rearrangement uses TRBV7-6 and TRBJ1-2; 7 bases are a match to TRBD1. CDR1 SGHVS and CDR2 FNYEAQ come from the germline V gene. This CDR3 is 16 amino acids long. The junction had 9 bases not matched to a gene; V was cut back by 3 bases and J by 2 bases. CDR3 loop: CASSLRATGVNYGYTF. The CDR3, as DNA: TGTGCCAGCAGCTTGCGGGCTACAGGGGTAAACTATGGCTACACCTTC. Full variable domain (outside the CDR3, taken from reference TRBV7-6 and TRBJ1-2): GAGVSQSPRYKVTKRGQDVALRCDPISGHVSLYWYRQALGQGPEFLTYFNYEAQQDKSGLPNDRFSAERPEGSISTLTIQRTEQRDSAMYRCASSLRATGVNYGYTFGSGTRLTVV.